This T cell receptor beta chain was identified in a study of cytomegalovirus exposure and HLA in healthy donors. Notes on the study in general: Researchers catalogued 164 TCR beta chains as cytomegalovirus-associated.

This PCR relied on a set of 60 Vbeta primers and 13 Jbeta primers. Here immunoSEQ multiplex PCR was the method, and the copy in TCRdb shows in-frame clones only, minus some. Of 100,000 to 150,000 clones in the sample, about 80% were seen once. The CDR3 contains 16 residues. V lost 1 base and J lost 4; bases outside the gene matches: 7. Germline CDR1 and CDR2: SEHNR and FQNEAQ (reference sequence). On this clone itself: As yet, its antigen is unknown.

The clonotype originates from a young man in good health and CMV-seronegative. This chain links TRBV7-9 with TRBJ2-7; 10 bases map to TRBD2. The sample comprised PBMCs. CDR3 loop: CASSLVSGRASYEQYF. The CDR3 region has the DNA TGTGCCAGCAGCTTAGTGAGCGGGAGGGCCAGTTACGAGCAGTACTTC.